Listed below are T cell receptor beta chains from one sample, sequenced in a study of vaccination and CD4 T cells after COVID-19. No cognate antigen is known for these TCRs. One entry per CDR3 protein, called by TCRdb with MiXCR from the PCR reads. Of 11,000 to 15,000 distinct CDR3 sequences listed, approximately 55% were seen once; the top ten hold about 10%. Material for sequencing was CD4+ T cells from blood, cultured in vitro. Every receptor here comes from a human donor who had recovered from COVID-19. The CDR3 runs from the conserved cysteine through the conserved F or W. D genes are given only for firm matches. A row's size may be missing; if present it is once, few, many or a size class.

d_gene,abundance,j_gene,v_gene,CDR3aa,CDR3nt
-,-,TRBJ1-1,TRBV30,CAWSGGGTEAFF,TGTGCCTGGAGTGGAGGGGGCACTGAAGCTTTCTTT
-,-,TRBJ2-7,TRBV2,CASTRDINEQYF,TGTGCCAGCACCAGGGACATTAACGAGCAGTACTTC
TRBD2,-,TRBJ2-5,TRBV7-2,CASSRTREKETQYF,TGTGCCAGCAGCCGAACGCGGGAGAAAGAGACCCAGTACTTC
TRBD2,-,TRBJ2-3,TRBV24-1,CATSSWTSASTDTQYF,TGTGCCACCAGTAGTTGGACTAGCGCAAGCACAGATACGCAGTATTTT
-,-,TRBJ1-1,TRBV29-1,CSVRDGLNTEAFF,TGCAGCGTCCGGGACGGACTAAACACTGAAGCTTTCTTT
-,-,TRBJ2-5,TRBV27,CASSFAPGTRKETQYF,TGTGCCAGCAGTTTCGCACCGGGGACACGCAAAGAGACCCAGTACTTC
TRBD1,-,TRBJ1-5,TRBV6-1,CASRGQGLRFQPQHF,TGTGCCAGCAGGGGACAGGGCCTGCGTTTTCAGCCCCAGCATTTT
-,-,TRBJ2-2,TRBV12-3/TRBV12-4,CASSRESGELFF,TGTGCCAGCAGTAGGGAATCCGGGGAGCTGTTTTTT
TRBD2,once,TRBJ2-5,TRBV6-1,CASRPQGGRARGETQYF,TGTGCCAGCAGGCCCCAGGGCGGGAGGGCCAGGGGAGAGACCCAGTACTTC
-,-,TRBJ2-3,TRBV7-9,CASRFKGTTDTQYF,TGTGCCAGCAGGTTCAAGGGCACCACAGATACGCAGTATTTT
-,few,TRBJ2-5,TRBV7-2,CASSLAGLGETQYF,TGTGCCAGCAGCTTGGCGGGATTGGGAGAGACCCAGTACTTC
-,few,TRBJ1-5,TRBV4-1,CASSQVDMGMSAGQPQHF,TGCGCCAGCAGCCAAGTCGACATGGGCATGAGCGCGGGTCAGCCCCAGCATTTT
-,-,TRBJ1-1,TRBV7-2,CASSPWGGKNTEAFF,TGTGCCAGCAGCCCCTGGGGCGGTAAGAACACTGAAGCTTTCTTT
-,-,TRBJ1-2,TRBV20-1,CSARDAGQRDYGYTF,TGCAGTGCTAGAGATGCGGGCCAGAGGGACTATGGCTACACCTTC
-,-,TRBJ1-1,TRBV5-1,CASSLVAGNTEAFF,TGCGCCAGCAGCTTGGTTGCAGGGAACACTGAAGCTTTCTTT
TRBD1,few,TRBJ2-2,TRBV24-1,CATSDPGQGFTGELFF,TGTGCCACCAGTGACCCGGGACAGGGATTCACCGGGGAGCTGTTTTTT
-,few,TRBJ2-1,TRBV2,CASSLAGPYNEQFF,TGTGCCAGCAGCCTCGCGGGACCCTACAATGAGCAGTTCTTC
-,-,TRBJ2-1,TRBV18,CASSPGTTSNEQFF,TGTGCCAGCTCACCAGGCACAACGAGCAATGAGCAGTTCTTC
-,few,TRBJ1-1,TRBV2,CASTDSPIEAFF,TGTGCCAGCACCGACAGTCCCATTGAAGCTTTCTTT
TRBD1,-,TRBJ1-6,TRBV7-2,CASSSYRDRVTYNSPLHF,TGTGCCAGCAGCTCTTACCGGGACAGGGTCACCTATAATTCACCCCTCCACTTT
-,few,TRBJ1-1,TRBV19,CASSFTGSGTEAFF,TGTGCCAGTAGTTTCACAGGGAGTGGGACTGAAGCTTTCTTT
-,-,TRBJ2-1,TRBV27,CASRHVPGEFF,TGTGCCAGCAGGCATGTCCCGGGGGAGTTCTTC